The entry below describes one TCR beta chain. Its antigen is still unknown. CDR3 length: 17 amino acids. From germline, CDR1 is MNHEY and CDR2 SMNVEV (reference sequence). Losses at the gene ends were 2 bases for V and 1 base for J; bases not matched to a gene: 7. The data derive from a study of cytomegalovirus exposure and HLA in healthy donors. Findings and caveats of the study: Sequencing depth across donors, presence/absence analyses assumed, was roughly uniform. TCR beta V- and J-gene trimming was later associated with a missense DCLRE1C variant.

Donors in the study were healthy people who gave bone marrow. PCR involved 60 Vbeta and 13 Jbeta primers. Sequencing was performed with immunoSEQ multiplex PCR; in TCRdb, only in-frame clones are kept and a portion is missing. The table records some 44,000 clones, about 90% of them present only once. The chain is built from TRBV27 and TRBJ2-2, with TRBD2 matching 7 bases. The specimen was PBMCs. This receptor was taken from a woman aged 40 to 50 in good health and CMV-seropositive. The CDR3 sequence: CASSLLAATMNTGELFF. The CDR3 DNA reads as TGTGCCAGCAGTTTACTAGCGGCGACCATGAACACCGGGGAGCTGTTTTTT.